This passage covers 16 T cell receptor beta chains from one sample sequenced in a study of blood T cell repertoires in COVID-19. The table came from immunoSEQ multiplex PCR; TCRdb's copy has only in-frame clones and leaves some out. In the table there are roughly 190,000 clones, 75% to 90% of which are singletons. The sequenced material came from PBMCs or T cells enriched from blood (not recorded which). The receptors come from a woman aged 18 to 35 who had recovered from COVID-19.

The chain recombines TRBV7-9 with TRBJ1-1; 7 positions agree with TRBD1. This CDR3 is 15 amino acids long. J was trimmed by 2 bases and V by 6 bases; bases with no gene match: 9. Looked up from germline, CDR1 is SEHNR and CDR2 is FQNEAQ (reference sequence). In nucleotides, the CDR3 is TGTGCCAGCAGAAGACAGGGATCGGAAAACACTGAAGCTTTCTTT. Protein product: CASRRQGSENTEAFF.

The CDR3 loop is CAWSEGQREKLFF. CDR3 sequence (DNA): TGTGCCTGGAGTGAGGGACAGAGGGAAAAACTGTTTTTT. The V and J genes are TRBV30 and TRBJ1-4, with 7 bases lining up with TRBD1. CDR1 is GTSNPN and CDR2 is SVGIG in the germline V gene (reference sequence). The CDR3 spans 13 residues. J lost 8 bases, V lost 1 base, and 4 bases had no gene match.

This clone appeared a few times. The chain carries TRBV6-4 and TRBJ2-2; 9 bases agree with TRBD1. The CDR3 is 15 amino acids. The germline V gene encodes CDR1 MRHNA and CDR2 SNTAGT. V was pared by 5 bases and J by 3 bases, with 4 bases of the junction left unmatched. The CDR3 DNA reads as TGTGCCAGCAGTACAGGGGGCGCGGACACCGGGGAGCTGTTTTTT. Its protein is CASSTGGADTGELFF.

The J gene is TRBJ1-4, the V gene TRBV2; 9 bases line up with TRBD1. With 10 bases clipped from V and 6 bases from J, the junction kept 6 bases outside the gene matches. The CDR3 length is 13 residues. Germline V lookup: CDR1 SNHLY, CDR2 FYNNEI. The CDR3 is CATHGTGYEKLFF. CDR3 in DNA: TGTGCCACCCACGGGACAGGGTATGAAAAACTGTTTTTT.

The chain has TRBV9 and TRBJ2-7; no reliable D call. This CDR3 has 13 residues. Germline V gene data show CDR1 as SGDLS and CDR2 as YYNGEE. V was cut by 0 bases and J by 7 bases, with 11 bases left in between. The CDR3 coding sequence is TGTGCCAGCAGCGTAGGTGGTCCAGAAGAGCAGTACTTC. Its protein is CASSVGGPEEQYF.

The V gene is TRBV4-2, the J gene TRBJ2-3; TRBD2 might be the D (5 bases). The CDR3 runs 15 residues. CDR1 and CDR2 from the germline V gene are LGHNA and YNFKEQ. V lost 0 bases to trimming and J lost 4 bases, with 11 bases between them. The CDR3 is CASSQEGIASDTQYF. In DNA form, the CDR3 reads TGTGCCAGCAGCCAAGAAGGGATAGCGTCAGATACGCAGTATTTT.

CDR3 sequence: CASSYRRTAASNYGYTF. CDR3 coding DNA: TGCGCCAGCAGCTACCGACGGACAGCAGCATCTAACTATGGCTACACCTTC. The V and J genes are TRBV5-1 and TRBJ1-2; D might be TRBD1 (6 bases). The CDR3 loop spans 17 amino acids. Germline CDR1 and CDR2: SGHRS and YFSETQ. Trimming cost V 3 bases and J 0 bases, with 18 bases left between them. Together with reference TRBV5-1 and TRBJ1-2, the CDR3 gives the full variable domain: KAGVTQTPRYLIKTRGQQVTLSCSPISGHRSVSWYQQTPGQGLQFLFEYFSETQRNKGNFPGRFSGRQFSNSRSEMNVSTLELGDSALYLCASSYRRTAASNYGYTFGSGTRLTVV.

The chain carries TRBV4-1 and TRBJ2-3; 7 bases agree with TRBD2. The CDR3 totals 16 residues. V lost 4 bases and J lost 4; bases outside the gene matches: 11. CDR1 and CDR2 (germline): MGHRA, YSYEKL. CDR3 loop: CASSPLVTGGSDTQYF. CDR3 nucleotides: TGCGCCAGCAGCCCACTTGTCACCGGGGGGTCAGATACGCAGTATTTT.

This chain connects TRBV24-1 to TRBJ2-1, with D possibly being TRBD2 (6 bases). The CDR3 covers 16 residues. Germline assignment: CDR1 KGHDR and CDR2 SFDVKD. The V end lost 5 bases, the J end lost 3 bases, and 16 bases lay between the germline ends. CDR3 DNA: TGTGCCACCAGTGGGGGACTCCCTACTAACTACAATGAGCAGTTCTTC. Protein sequence: CATSGGLPTNYNEQFF.

This chain connects TRBV7-9 to TRBJ1-4; a possible D gene is TRBD1 (5 bases). From germline, CDR1 is SEHNR and CDR2 FQNEAQ (reference sequence). The CDR3 is 11 residues long. V lost 5 bases to trimming and J lost 13 bases, with 11 bases between them. The CDR3 coding sequence is TGTGCCAGCAGCGCAGGGTTTGTACTGTTTTTT. Its protein is CASSAGFVLFF.

The rearrangement uses TRBV5-1 and TRBJ2-1, with 9 positions matching TRBD2. The J segment lost 4 bases and the V segment lost 0 bases, leaving 5 bases of the junction unmatched. The CDR3 runs to 16 residues. Germline values: CDR1 SGHRS, CDR2 YFSETQ. In DNA, the CDR3 is TGCGCCAGCAGCTTGGGGGGGACTAGCATTTACAATGAGCAGTTCTTC. It encodes CASSLGGTSIYNEQFF.

This clone occurred once. The chain carries TRBV5-6 and TRBJ2-5; a weak D match, TRBD2 (6 bases). CDR1 SGHDT and CDR2 YYEEEE come from the germline V gene. The CDR3 has 15 residues. V was cut by 4 bases and J by 2 bases, with 15 bases left in between. This CDR3 is CASSPREELQETQYF. CDR3 nucleotides: TGTGCCAGCAGCCCAAGGGAGGAGCTGCAAGAGACCCAGTACTTC. The variable domain in full, completed from reference TRBV5-6 and TRBJ2-5, reads DAGVTQSPTHLIKTRGQQVTLRCSPKSGHDTVSWYQQALGQGPQFIFQYYEEEERQRGNFPDRFSGHQFPNYSSELNVNALLLGDSALYLCASSPREELQETQYFGPGTRLLVL.

This clone was counted once. The genes are TRBV4-2 and TRBJ2-1, with 7 bases identical to TRBD2. The CDR3 extends over 17 amino acids. V shed 0 bases and J 3 bases; nucleotides not matched to a gene: 8. Germline CDR1 and CDR2: LGHNA and YNFKEQ. The CDR3 loop reads CASSQDWASGYYNEQFF. CDR3 DNA sequence: TGTGCCAGCAGCCAAGACTGGGCTAGCGGTTACTACAATGAGCAGTTCTTC.

The chain couples TRBV16 to TRBJ1-5; 7 bases map to TRBD1. The ends lost 0 bases at V and 4 bases at J; junction bases unmatched: 3. CDR1 is KGHSY, CDR2 FQNENV, per germline. CDR3 size: 15 residues. The CDR3 sequence is CASSQSGQANQPQHF. In DNA, the CDR3 is TGTGCCAGCAGCCAATCAGGACAGGCTAATCAGCCCCAGCATTTT. Looking up the rest from reference TRBV16 and TRBJ1-5 gives the full variable domain: GEEVAQTPKHLVRGEGQKAKLYCAPIKGHSYVFWYQQVLKNEFKFLISFQNENVFDETGMPKERFSAKCLPNSPCSLEIQATKLEDSAVYFCASSQSGQANQPQHFGDGTRLSIL.

The V gene is TRBV28, the J gene TRBJ1-2; 11 positions match TRBD1. This CDR3 region has 15 residues. Germline V gives CDR1 MDHEN, CDR2 SYDVKM. V dropped 2 bases and J dropped 5; count of bases not matched to a gene: 4. The CDR3 DNA reads as TGTGCCAGCAGTTTAGGCGGGACAGGGGGTTATGGCTACACCTTC. This sequence encodes CASSLGGTGGYGYTF.

V usage is TRBV10-3 and J usage is TRBJ2-2; TRBD2 agrees at 8 bases. Germline V gene lookup returns CDR1 ENHRY and CDR2 SYGVKD. The CDR3 has 16 residues. V shed 0 bases, J shed 1 base, and the junction held 1 base outside the gene matches. The CDR3 sequence: CAISESLAVNTGELFF. The DNA for the CDR3 is TGTGCCATCAGTGAGTCACTAGCGGTGAACACCGGGGAGCTGTTTTTT.